A selection of T cell receptor beta chains follows, all from one sample in a study of blood T cell repertoires in COVID-19. TCRdb's table, derived via immunoSEQ multiplex PCR, lists solely in-frame clones and lacks some. The table includes about 130,000 clones, about 85% detected once. Sequencing was performed on peripheral blood. Every receptor here comes from a middle-aged man with active or convalescent COVID-19. Each CDR3 is given with its conserved first and last residue. The D gene is left open where the match is weak.

>TRBV9|TRBD2
CASSVELAGGPTGELFF
>TRBV10-3|NA
CAISVRGDNNEQFF
>TRBV19|NA
CASITSRLGRTEAFF
>TRBV21-1|NA
CASSNCRWDRQETQYF
>TRBV12-3/TRBV12-4|TRBD1
CASSPTGFYGYTF
>TRBV3-1/TRBV3-2|TRBD1
CASSRRDRGSPLHF
>TRBV19|TRBD1
CASSPTGVPSGANVLTF
>TRBV4-3|NA
CASSQAAGVNNSPLHF
>TRBV11-3|TRBD1
CASSFTGGGPDTQYF
>TRBV2|TRBD1
CASSVDRQMNTEAFF
>TRBV20-1|NA
CSASSGFLEQYF